Listed below are T cell receptor beta chains from one sample, sequenced in a study of graft-versus-host responses after intestinal transplantation. Generated by immunoSEQ multiplex PCR, the TCRdb table keeps only in-frame clones and is missing some. The table records 15,000 to 20,000 clones, roughly four fifths of them present only once. Here the sequenced sample was PBMCs, taken 14 days after transplant. These receptors were taken from a human patient who received an intestinal transplant, so some T cells may come from the graft donor. The conserved cysteine and the conserved F or W are not part of the CDR3 here.

J,V,CDR3
TRBJ2-3,TRBV28,ASSLSTGWSTDTQY
TRBJ2-5,TRBV9,ASSVGAGREGPRETQY
TRBJ1-6,TRBV5-1,ASSSGINNSPLH
TRBJ2-1,TRBV7-2,ASSFLSVSSSYNEQF
TRBJ1-2,TRBV5-6,ASSLVQMPYGYT
TRBJ2-7,TRBV28,ASSSGTSGGYEQY
TRBJ2-1,TRBV19,ASSIGGYNEQF
TRBJ2-3,TRBV5-1,ASSLRGRDTDTQY
TRBJ2-2,TRBV4-3,ASSQTSERGYTGELF
TRBJ2-1,TRBV9,ASSASYDPGLAGNEQF
TRBJ1-4,TRBV14,ASSQATGSNEKLF
TRBJ1-1,TRBV5-1,ASSLSPGATYWAF
TRBJ1-5,TRBV7-9,ASSSQGRNQPQH
TRBJ2-2,TRBV7-6,ASSSIAESNTGELF
TRBJ2-1,TRBV29-1,SVSGGSGKSYNEQF
TRBJ1-2,TRBV5-1,ASIRKSVRKIYGYT
TRBJ2-5,TRBV6-5,ASSGDYQETQY
TRBJ1-6,TRBV5-3,ARSSSGSPLH
TRBJ2-3,TRBV19,ASGSSTDTQY
TRBJ2-1,TRBV4-3,ASSQGMTTFDYNEQF
TRBJ2-7,TRBV10-2,ASSERDTFYEQY
TRBJ2-1,TRBV6-1,ASSHSYNEQF
TRBJ1-6,TRBV25-1,ASSEYKAAGRGRSPLH
TRBJ2-7,TRBV27,ASSLGLAAYEQY